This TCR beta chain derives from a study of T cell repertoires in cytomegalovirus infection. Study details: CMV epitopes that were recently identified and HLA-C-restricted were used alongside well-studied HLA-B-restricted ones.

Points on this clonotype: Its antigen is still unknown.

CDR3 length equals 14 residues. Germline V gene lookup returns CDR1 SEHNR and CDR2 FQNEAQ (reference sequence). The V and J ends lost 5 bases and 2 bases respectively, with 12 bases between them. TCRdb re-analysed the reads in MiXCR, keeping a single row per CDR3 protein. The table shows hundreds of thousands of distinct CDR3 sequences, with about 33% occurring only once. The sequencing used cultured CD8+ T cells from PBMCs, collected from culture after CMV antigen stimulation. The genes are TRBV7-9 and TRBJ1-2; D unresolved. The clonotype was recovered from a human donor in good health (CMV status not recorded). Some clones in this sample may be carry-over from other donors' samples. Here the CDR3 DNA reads TGTGCCAGCAGCGGACGGAGAGGGAACTATGGCTACACCTTC. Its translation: CASSGRRGNYGYTF.